Below, one T cell receptor beta chain is given with its context. The antigen remains undetermined. PCR amplification relied on 60 Vbeta primers (plus 13 Jbeta primers). Repertoires were generated with immunoSEQ multiplex PCR, while TCRdb's copy carries only in-frame clones and drops some. The profile shows 160,000 or so clones, 80% to 90% of them singletons. Germline CDR1 SGHVS, CDR2 FNYEAQ. The CDR3 is 19 amino acids. The V segment lost 2 bases and the J segment 1 base; nucleotides outside the gene matches: 11. This sample is part of a study of cytomegalovirus exposure and HLA in healthy donors. Study results and limitations: Later analysis placed DRB1 highest and HLA-C lowest in TCR association rates, which differed by HLA locus. TCR beta sequences numbering around 15,000 were associated with HLA alleles at 0.05 false discovery rate in a later analysis. The productive fraction for most TCR beta V segments was about 87% or about 30% in an earlier analysis.

The chain is built from TRBV7-6 and TRBJ2-6; TRBD1 matches at 7 bases. The sequenced sample consisted of PBMCs. The origin of this receptor is a man aged 50-60 years in good health and CMV-seropositive. CDR3 DNA sequence: TGTGCCAGCAGCTTACCCCTGGCAGGGGGATGGTCTGGGGCCAACGTCCTGACTTTC. It translates to CASSLPLAGGWSGANVLTF.